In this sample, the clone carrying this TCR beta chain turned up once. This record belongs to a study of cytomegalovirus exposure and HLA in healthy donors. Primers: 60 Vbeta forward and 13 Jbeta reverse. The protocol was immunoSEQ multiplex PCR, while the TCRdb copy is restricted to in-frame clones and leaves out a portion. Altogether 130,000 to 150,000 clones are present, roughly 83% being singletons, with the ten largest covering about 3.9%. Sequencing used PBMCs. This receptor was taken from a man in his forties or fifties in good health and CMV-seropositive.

The DNA of the CDR3 is TGTGCCAGCAGCACGACTGGGGGGGCGAAGATAATGGACGAGCAGTACTTC. Its protein product is CASSTTGGAKIMDEQYF. This rearrangement joins TRBV5-5 to TRBJ2-7, with D perhaps matching TRBD2 (7 bases). There are 17 residues in the CDR3. V lost 4 bases and J lost 5, with 25 bases in between. Per germline, CDR1 SGHKS and CDR2 YYEKEE (reference sequence).